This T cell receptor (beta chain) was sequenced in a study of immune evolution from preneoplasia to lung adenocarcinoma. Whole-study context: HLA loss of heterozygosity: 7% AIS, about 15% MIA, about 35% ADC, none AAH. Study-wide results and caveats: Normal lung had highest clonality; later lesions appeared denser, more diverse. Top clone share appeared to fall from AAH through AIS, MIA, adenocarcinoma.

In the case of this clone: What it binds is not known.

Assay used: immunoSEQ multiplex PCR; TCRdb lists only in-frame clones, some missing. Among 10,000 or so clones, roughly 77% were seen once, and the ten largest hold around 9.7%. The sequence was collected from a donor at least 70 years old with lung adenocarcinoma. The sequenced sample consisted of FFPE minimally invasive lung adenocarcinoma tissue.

DNA for the CDR3: TGCGCCAGCAGCTTGGCAGGCTCTGGAAACACCATATATTTT. Its protein product is CASSLAGSGNTIYF. J is TRBJ1-3 and V is TRBV5-1; no reliable D call. The CDR3 has 14 amino acids. The V gene's germline CDR1 is SGHRS and CDR2 YFSETQ. Trimming stripped 0 bases from V and 0 bases from J, with 4 bases between.